This T cell receptor (beta chain) appears in the sequencing data of a study of cytomegalovirus exposure and HLA in healthy donors. On the study more broadly: Findings of an earlier analysis included 90 million to 120 million unique TCR beta sequences from roughly 190 million T cells.

Study-wide findings and caveats: Most CMV-associated TCR beta chains appeared HLA-restricted in a later analysis.

The primer mix had 60 Vbeta and 13 Jbeta primers. Assay used: immunoSEQ multiplex PCR; TCRdb lists only in-frame clones, some missing. The sample has approximately 100,000 clones; around three quarters are singletons. The CDR3 contains 14 residues. Germline lookup yields CDR1 LGHNA and CDR2 YNFKEQ. V lost 8 bases to trimming and J lost 5 bases; unmatched junction nucleotides: 6. A few counts support this clone. Its antigen is currently unknown. This TCR was sampled from a man aged 40-50 years in good health and CMV-seropositive. Sequenced sample: PBMCs. The V gene is TRBV4-2, the J gene TRBJ2-3, with 11 bases fitting TRBD2. The CDR3 nucleotides are TGTGCCAGCGGTACTAGCGGGGGTGGAGATACGCAGTATTTT. Its translation is CASGTSGGGDTQYF.